This TCR beta chain is drawn from a study of early T cells in non-severe SARS-CoV-2 infection. The CDR3 has 14 amino acids. Germline V gene data show CDR1 as DFQATT and CDR2 as SNEGSKA (reference sequence). Trimming pared 0 bases from V and 6 bases from J, leaving 11 bases between. MiXCR, run by TCRdb on the 5' RACE reads, gives a single entry per CDR3 protein. The profile shows tens of thousands of distinct CDR3 sequences, 4% of them singletons. This clonotype was recorded many times. This rearrangement joins TRBV20-1 to TRBJ1-4; possibly TRBD1 for D (5 bases). Sequencing was carried out using whole blood. This sequence originates from an adult who was a healthcare worker with PCR-confirmed SARS-CoV-2 infection or an uninfected control (not recorded which). Written as DNA, the CDR3 is TGCAGTGCTAGAGATACGGGGCGCGATGAAAAACTGTTTTTT. It translates to CSARDTGRDEKLFF.